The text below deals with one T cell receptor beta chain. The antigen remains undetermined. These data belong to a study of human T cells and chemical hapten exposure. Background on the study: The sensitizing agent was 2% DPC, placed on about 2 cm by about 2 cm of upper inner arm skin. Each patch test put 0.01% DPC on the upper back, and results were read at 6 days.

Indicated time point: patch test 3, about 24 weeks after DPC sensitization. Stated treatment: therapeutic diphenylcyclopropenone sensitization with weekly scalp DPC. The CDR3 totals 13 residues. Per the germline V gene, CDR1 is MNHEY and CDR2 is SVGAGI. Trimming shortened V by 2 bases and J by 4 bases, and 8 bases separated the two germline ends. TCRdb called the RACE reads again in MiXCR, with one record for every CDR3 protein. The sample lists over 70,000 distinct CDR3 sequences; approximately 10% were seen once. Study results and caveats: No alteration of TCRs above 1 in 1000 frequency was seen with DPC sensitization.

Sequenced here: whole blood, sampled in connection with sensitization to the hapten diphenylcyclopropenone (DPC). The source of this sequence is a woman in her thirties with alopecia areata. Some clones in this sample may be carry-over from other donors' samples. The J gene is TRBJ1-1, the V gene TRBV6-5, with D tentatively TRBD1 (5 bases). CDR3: CASSYRGPTEAFF. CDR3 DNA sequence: TGTGCCAGCAGTTACCGGGGCCCCACTGAAGCTTTCTTT.